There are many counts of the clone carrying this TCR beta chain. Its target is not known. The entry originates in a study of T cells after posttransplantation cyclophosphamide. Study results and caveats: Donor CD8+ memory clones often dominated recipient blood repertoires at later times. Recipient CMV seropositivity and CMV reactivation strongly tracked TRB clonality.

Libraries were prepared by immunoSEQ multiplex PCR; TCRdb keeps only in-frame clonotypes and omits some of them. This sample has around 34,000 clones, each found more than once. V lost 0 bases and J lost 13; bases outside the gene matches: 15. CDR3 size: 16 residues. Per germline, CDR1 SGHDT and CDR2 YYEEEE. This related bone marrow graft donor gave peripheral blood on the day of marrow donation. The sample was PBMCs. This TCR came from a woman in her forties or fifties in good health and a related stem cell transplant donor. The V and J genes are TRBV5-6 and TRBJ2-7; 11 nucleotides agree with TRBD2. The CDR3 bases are TGTGCCAGCAGCTTGGTCACTGGGACTAGCGGAAGGGCCCTCTACTTC. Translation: CASSLVTGTSGRALYF.